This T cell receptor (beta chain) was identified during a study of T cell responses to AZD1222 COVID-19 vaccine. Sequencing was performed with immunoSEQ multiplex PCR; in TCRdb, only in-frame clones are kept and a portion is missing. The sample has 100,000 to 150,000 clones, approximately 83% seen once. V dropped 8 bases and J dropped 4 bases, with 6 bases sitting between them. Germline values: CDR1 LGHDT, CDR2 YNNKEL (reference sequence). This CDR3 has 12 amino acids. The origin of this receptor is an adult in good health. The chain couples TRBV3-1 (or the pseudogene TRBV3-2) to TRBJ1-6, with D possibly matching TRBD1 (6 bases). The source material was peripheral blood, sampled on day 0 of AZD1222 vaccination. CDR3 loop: CASGQYNSPLHF. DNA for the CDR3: TGTGCCAGCGGACAGTATAATTCACCCCTCCACTTT.